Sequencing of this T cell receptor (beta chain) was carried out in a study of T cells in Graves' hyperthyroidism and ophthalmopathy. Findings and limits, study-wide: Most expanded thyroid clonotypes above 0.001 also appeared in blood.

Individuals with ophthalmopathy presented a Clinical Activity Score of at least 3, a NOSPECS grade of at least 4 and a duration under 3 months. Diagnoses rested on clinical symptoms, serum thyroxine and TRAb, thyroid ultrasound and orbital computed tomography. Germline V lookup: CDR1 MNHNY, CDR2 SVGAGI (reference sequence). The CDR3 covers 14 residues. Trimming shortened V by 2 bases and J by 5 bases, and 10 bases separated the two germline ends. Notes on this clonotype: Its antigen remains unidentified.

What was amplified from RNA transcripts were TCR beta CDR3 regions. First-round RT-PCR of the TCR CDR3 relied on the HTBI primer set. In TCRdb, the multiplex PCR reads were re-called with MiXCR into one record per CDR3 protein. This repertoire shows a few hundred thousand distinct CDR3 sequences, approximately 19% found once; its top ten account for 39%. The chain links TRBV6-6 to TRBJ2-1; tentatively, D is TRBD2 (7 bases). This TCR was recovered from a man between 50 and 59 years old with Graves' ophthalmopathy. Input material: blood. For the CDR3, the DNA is TGTGCCAGCAGTTACACGGGGGGCCACAATGAGCAGTTCTTC. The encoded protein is CASSYTGGHNEQFF.